The entry below gives a single TCR beta chain sequence along with its context. The data belong to a study of patients and donors after allogeneic stem cell transplantation. TCRdb recomputed calls from the RT-PCR reads with MiXCR, one row per CDR3 protein. The table records approximately 200,000 distinct CDR3 sequences, approximately 41% of them present only once. The TCR was taken from a human donor who was either an allogeneic HSCT recipient or a stem cell or donor lymphocyte infusion donor (not recorded which). It is not recorded whose cells these are; they may come from a transplant donor. The specimen sequenced was blood, either unsorted or a sorted T cell fraction (not recorded which).

CDR3 nucleotides: TGTGCCAGCAGTCTCAATTTGGGGACAGGGATCGACGAGCAGTACTTC. Protein sequence: CASSLNLGTGIDEQYF. V usage is TRBV12-3 or TRBV12-4 and J usage is TRBJ2-7; the match to TRBD1 covers 9 bases. This CDR3 has 16 amino acids. V dropped 5 bases and J dropped 5; count of bases not matched to a gene: 13.